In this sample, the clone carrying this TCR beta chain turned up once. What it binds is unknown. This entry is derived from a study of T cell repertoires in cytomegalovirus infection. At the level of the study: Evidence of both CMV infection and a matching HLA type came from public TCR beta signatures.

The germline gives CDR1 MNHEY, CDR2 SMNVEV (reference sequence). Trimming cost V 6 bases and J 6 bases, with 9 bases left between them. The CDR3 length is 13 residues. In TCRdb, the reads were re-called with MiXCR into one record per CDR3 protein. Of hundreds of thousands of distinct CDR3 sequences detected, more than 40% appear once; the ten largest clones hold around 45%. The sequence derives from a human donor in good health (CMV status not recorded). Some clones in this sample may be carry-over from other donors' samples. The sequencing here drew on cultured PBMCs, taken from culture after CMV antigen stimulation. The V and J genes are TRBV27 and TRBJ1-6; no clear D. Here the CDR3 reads CASSKFFNSPLHF. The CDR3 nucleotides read TGTGCCAGCAGCAAGTTCTTTAATTCACCCCTCCACTTT.